A selection of T cell receptor beta chains follows, all from one sample in a study of breast tumors, draining lymph nodes, adjacent tissues. Each CDR3 protein is one row after TCRdb ran MiXCR on the multiplex PCR reads. The sample records over 200,000 distinct CDR3 sequences, nearly 35% being singletons. Material for sequencing was axillary lymph node tissue. Every receptor here comes from a female donor with breast cancer. Some clones in this sample may be carry-over from other donors' samples. Both conserved end residues are part of each CDR3. The order of the fields is V gene, J gene, D gene, clone size, CDR3 DNA, CDR3 protein. The D gene is left open where the match is weak. A row's size may be missing; if present it is once, few, many or a size class.

>TRBV4-1|TRBJ2-3|TRBD1|many
TGCGCCAGCAGCCGACAACGACAGGGGCGGGCAGATACGCAGTATTTT
CASSRQRQGRADTQYF
>TRBV20-1|TRBJ1-1|.|.
TGCAGTGCTGCAATACCTCCTGAAGCTTTCTTT
CSAAIPPEAFF
>TRBV13|TRBJ1-3|.|.
TGTGCCAGCAGCCCAGAGGGGGGGGCTGGCTATGGCTACACCATATATTTT
CASSPEGGAGYGYTIYF
>TRBV12-3/TRBV12-4|TRBJ1-4|.|many
TGTGCCAGCAGACGTGCGTTTAATGAAAAACTGTTTTTT
CASRRAFNEKLFF
>TRBV4-2|TRBJ1-2|TRBD1|many
TGTGCCAGCAGCCAAACAGACAGGGGCAACTATGGCTACACCTTC
CASSQTDRGNYGYTF
>TRBV29-1|TRBJ2-3|TRBD2|.
TGCAGCGCCATGGGACTAGCGGGGTCAATGGATTTT
CSAMGLAGSMDF
>TRBV20-1|TRBJ1-1|.|.
TGCAGTGCTAGAGGGGCAAGTCCCCACACGCGTCTGAGGGCTTTCTTT
CSARGASPHTRLRAFF
>TRBV12-3/TRBV12-4|TRBJ2-5|.|many
TGTGCCAGCAGTTGGGGGTTCCGAGAGACCCAGTACTTC
CASSWGFRETQYF
>TRBV20-1|TRBJ2-3|TRBD1|.
TGCAGTGCCAGCGGACAGGGTATAGATACGCAGTATTTT
CSASGQGIDTQYF
>TRBV3-1|TRBJ2-7|TRBD2|.
TGTGCCAGCACCTCAAGCGGGAGCACGAACGAGCAGTACTTC
CASTSSGSTNEQYF
>TRBV3-1|TRBJ2-7|.|many
TGTGCCAGCAGCCAAGATAGGCCCCCATGGTACGAGCAGTACTTC
CASSQDRPPWYEQYF
>TRBV6-2/TRBV6-3|TRBJ2-1|TRBD2|.
TGTGCCAGCAGTTACTCGATGGCGGGGGATATAGAGCAGTTCTTC
CASSYSMAGDIEQFF
>TRBV9|TRBJ2-5|.|many
TGTGCCAGCAACGAAGGGGGCCAAGAGACCCAGTACTTC
CASNEGGQETQYF
>TRBV6-5|TRBJ1-2|.|many
TGTGCCAGCAGTTACGCGCAGGGACGAGGATATGGCTACACCTTC
CASSYAQGRGYGYTF
>TRBV20-1|TRBJ2-3|.|.
TGCAGTGCTAGAGATTTTAGGGGGGCAGCCGCGGGGGCGCAGTATTTT
CSARDFRGAAAGAQYF
>TRBV5-1|TRBJ2-5|.|.
TGCGCCAGCAGCTTCGGGACACGGGGCCGCGAGACCCAGTACTTC
CASSFGTRGRETQYF
>TRBV15|TRBJ2-7|.|.
TGTGCCACCAGCAGCTTGGGGGCAGGAAACGAGCAGTACTTC
CATSSLGAGNEQYF
>TRBV5-1|TRBJ1-4|TRBD1|.
TGCGCCAGCAGTTCGGGACAGGAGGAGGAAAAACTGTTTTTT
CASSSGQEEEKLFF
>TRBV2|TRBJ2-1|TRBD2|.
TGTGCTAGTCTAGGGCTAGCGGGGTACAATGAGCAGTTCTTC
CASLGLAGYNEQFF
>TRBV6-5|TRBJ2-3|.|.
.
CASSSSDISDTQYF
>TRBV19|TRBJ1-5|.|many
TGTGCGAGTACCTATGACGTCGGGGGCAATCAGCCCCAGCATTTT
CASTYDVGGNQPQHF
>TRBV4-3|TRBJ2-2|.|many
TGCGCCAGCAGCCAAGTTAGGGGGAGCACCGGGGAGCTGTTTTTT
CASSQVRGSTGELFF
>TRBV6-4|TRBJ2-3|TRBD2|many
TGTGCCAGCAGTGCCGGGACTACCCTCAGCACAGATACGCAGTATTTT
CASSAGTTLSTDTQYF
>TRBV2|TRBJ2-1|.|many
TGTGCCAATAAAAAAGGGTGGGGCAATGAGCAGTTCTTC
CANKKGWGNEQFF
>TRBV5-6|TRBJ2-3|.|many
TGTGCCAGCAGCTTGGTTCTGGGTAGCACAGATACGCAGTATTTT
CASSLVLGSTDTQYF
>TRBV7-2|TRBJ1-1|.|few
TGTGCCAGCAGCAAGGAATACACTGAAGCTTTCTTT
CASSKEYTEAFF
>TRBV5-6|TRBJ2-7|TRBD1|.
TGTGCCAGCAGCTCAATCGGGACAGGGTTCTACGAGCAGTACTTC
CASSSIGTGFYEQYF
>TRBV12-3/TRBV12-4|TRBJ1-6|.|many
TGTGCCAGCAGTTTAGCGGTCTCGGTAGGGGCCAAGTCACCCCTCCACTTT
CASSLAVSVGAKSPLHF
>TRBV5-1|TRBJ2-2|.|many
TGCGCCAGCAGCTTGTCGGGAGAGGTATTTGCCGGGGAGCTGTTTTTT
CASSLSGEVFAGELFF
>TRBV19|TRBJ1-6|.|many
TGTGCCAGTAGTACAAGAGCCGGAAATTCACCCCTCCACTTT
CASSTRAGNSPLHF
>TRBV6-1|TRBJ1-5|TRBD1|many
TGTGCCAGCATCAGGGAGGGACAGGGATCCGATCAGCCCCAGCATTTT
CASIREGQGSDQPQHF
>TRBV20-1|TRBJ2-7|.|many
TGCAGTGCTTCCCTAGGGCGGGTTCCCTACGAGCAGTACTTC
CSASLGRVPYEQYF
>TRBV5-6|TRBJ2-3|.|many
TGTGCCAGCAGCTTCGGTGGGAGAGGCACAGATACGCAGTATTTT
CASSFGGRGTDTQYF
>TRBV7-2|TRBJ2-7|.|.
TGTGCCAGCAGCTCACAGGCCCTAGCTGATGGCGAGCAGTACTTC
CASSSQALADGEQYF
>TRBV5-1|TRBJ2-3|.|many
TGCGCCAGCAGCATTGGGCGCACAGATACGCAGTATTTT
CASSIGRTDTQYF
>TRBV28|TRBJ1-1|.|.
TGTGCCAGCAGTGGACGGAAACCCATGAACACTGAAGCTTTCTTT
CASSGRKPMNTEAFF
>TRBV24-1|TRBJ2-3|TRBD2|.
TGTGCCACCAGTGATACGGGAGGTTGGAATGAGCAGTATTTT
CATSDTGGWNEQYF
>TRBV15|TRBJ1-1|TRBD1|.
TGTGCCACCAGCAGATCAGGGGACAGGGGGGGAACTGAAGCTTTCTTT
CATSRSGDRGGTEAFF
>TRBV7-3|TRBJ2-5|.|.
TGTGCCAGCAGCCCTACGTGGGCCGAGGCTGAAGAGACCCAGTACTTC
CASSPTWAEAEETQYF
>TRBV2|TRBJ2-6|.|.
TGTGCCAGCTGGGGGGACATGTCCAACGCCGCTAACTATGGGGCCAACGTCCTGACTTTC
CASWGDMSNAANYGANVLTF
>TRBV18|TRBJ2-7|TRBD2|.
TGTGCCAGCTCACCCTCTAGCGGGGGGTCCTACGAGCAGTACTTC
CASSPSSGGSYEQYF
>TRBV19|TRBJ1-5|TRBD1|.
TGTGCTACACGGGACAGCGGAAATCAGCCCCAGCATTTT
CATRDSGNQPQHF